Given below is one TCR beta chain in context. Its antigen is currently unknown. In the same sample, other DNA sequences code for this CDR3. This sample was included in a study of shared clonotypes between healthy human individuals. CDR1 is SGHTA and CDR2 is FQGNSA in the germline V gene. V was clipped by 3 bases and J by 6 bases; unmatched bases: 2. The CDR3 has 15 residues. Data came from immunoSEQ multiplex PCR; TCRdb stores just in-frame clones and leaves some out. This table has under 1,100,000 clones, approximately 70% appearing once. Notes on the study in general: Among the subsets, naive ones generally showed larger estimated richness than memory ones. Unshared clonotypes carried lower generation probabilities than those common to all four donors.

What was sequenced was memory CD4+ T cells sorted from blood. As for subset: CD45RA-negative fraction. This receptor was taken from a man aged 18-30 years in good health. The chain employs TRBV7-2 and TRBJ2-1; 13 bases are shared with TRBD2. CDR3 coding DNA: TGTGCCAGCAGCTTGGGGACTAGCGGGACCAATGAGCAGTTCTTC. Translated: CASSLGTSGTNEQFF.